This T cell receptor beta chain is from a study of human T cells and chemical hapten exposure. Study overall: DPC at 2% was the sensitizing agent, placed on about 2 cm by about 2 cm of upper inner arm skin. The study patch tested 0.01% DPC on the upper back and read results at 6 days.

Time point specified: pre-sensitization, week 0. Documented treatment: therapeutic diphenylcyclopropenone sensitization with weekly scalp DPC. Before extraction, the whole blood was not fractionated, and total RNA was taken from it. One entry per CDR3 protein, called by TCRdb with MiXCR from the RACE reads. The table lists more than 150,000 distinct CDR3 sequences, 30% of them singletons. V was pared by 1 base and J by 3 bases, with 13 bases between. Germline CDR1 and CDR2: SGHAT and FQDESV (reference sequence). CDR3 length: 15 residues. The chain carries TRBV11-1 and TRBJ2-7; D call uncertain. The source was whole blood, collected in connection with sensitization to the hapten diphenylcyclopropenone (DPC). The source is a woman younger than 45 with alopecia areata. Some clones in this sample may be carry-over from other donors' samples. Written as DNA, the CDR3 is TGTGCCAGCAGCTTAGAAGGTCCAAGCAGCTACGAGCAGTACTTC. It yields the protein CASSLEGPSSYEQYF.